Listed here are 8 T cell receptor beta chains from one sample, sequenced in a study of blood T cell repertoires in COVID-19. Some clones are missing from TCRdb's copy, which holds only in-frame ones; the method was immunoSEQ multiplex PCR. The repertoire holds tens of thousands of clones, more than 75% seen once, with just over 9% in the top ten. Sequenced material: peripheral blood. These receptors all come from a human donor in a cohort sampled during active COVID-19.

The chain has TRBV6-2 or TRBV6-3 and TRBJ2-1, with TRBD2 as a possible D gene (6 bases). This CDR3 region has 15 residues. Trimming took 6 bases from V and 2 from J, leaving 14 bases between them. Germline V gene sequence: CDR1 MNHEY, CDR2 SVGEGT. The CDR3 DNA sequence: TGTGCCAGCAGCCGCGGGGCGAGTACCTACAATGAGCAGTTCTTC. Protein sequence: CASSRGASTYNEQFF.

The gene calls are TRBV28 and TRBJ1-2, with 7 bases aligning to TRBD1. The germline CDR1 and CDR2 sequences are MDHEN and SYDVKM. CDR3 size: 15 residues. V shed 3 bases and J 4 bases; nucleotides not matched to a gene: 8. The CDR3 DNA follows: TGTGCCAGCAGTTTCCGACAGGGAAGTACCTATGGCTACACCTTC. Encoded protein: CASSFRQGSTYGYTF.

The rearrangement links TRBV28 to TRBJ2-7; no clear D. The germline V gene encodes CDR1 MDHEN and CDR2 SYDVKM. This CDR3 contains 13 residues. The V and J ends lost 5 bases and 4 bases respectively, with 12 bases between them. In DNA form, the CDR3 reads TGTGCCAGCAGTCCCGCAGATTCTTACGAGCAGTACTTC. Its translation is CASSPADSYEQYF.

The CDR3 DNA reads TGTGCCAGCAGTGTGGGACAGGGGAGGTCCTACGAGCAGTACTTC. Translating it yields CASSVGQGRSYEQYF. J is TRBJ2-7 and V is TRBV9, with TRBD1 matching 10 bases. This CDR3 contains 15 residues. The J segment lost 1 base and the V segment lost 5 bases, leaving 6 bases of the junction unmatched. Per germline, CDR1 SGDLS and CDR2 YYNGEE.

The rearrangement uses TRBV5-1 and TRBJ2-5, with 8 positions matching TRBD1. The length of the CDR3 is 18 residues. CDR1 SGHRS and CDR2 YFSETQ come from the germline V gene. V lost 4 bases and J lost 1; bases outside the gene matches: 15. In nucleotides, the CDR3 is TGCGCCAGCAGCCCCCTCCCTCGGACAGGGTCCACCCAAGAGACCCAGTACTTC. It codes for CASSPLPRTGSTQETQYF.

The chain employs TRBV18 and TRBJ1-2, with 10 bases that match TRBD1. Germline V gene lookup returns CDR1 KGHSH and CDR2 LQKENI. The CDR3 is 13 amino acids. Trimming took 3 bases from V and 8 from J; bases not matched to a gene: 3. The CDR3 bases are TGTGCCAGCTCACCCGGGACAGGGGAAGGCTACACCTTC. This sequence encodes CASSPGTGEGYTF.

The V gene is TRBV2, the J gene TRBJ2-2, with 8 bases fitting TRBD2. From germline, CDR1 is SNHLY and CDR2 FYNNEI. CDR3 size: 14 residues. V lost 7 bases to trimming and J lost 4 bases; unmatched junction nucleotides: 5. The CDR3 coding sequence is TGTGCCAGCAAATTGACTAGCGTCACCGGGGAGCTGTTTTTT. Its protein is CASKLTSVTGELFF.

For the CDR3, the DNA is TGTGCCAGCAGCGTAGTCTCGGGCTACGAGCAGTACTTC. Amino acids: CASSVVSGYEQYF. This chain connects TRBV9 to TRBJ2-7, with unresolved D. Germline CDR1 and CDR2: SGDLS and YYNGEE. This CDR3 region has 13 residues. Trimming cost V 0 bases and J 3 bases, with 7 bases left between them.